These 31 T cell receptor beta chains originate from one sample sequenced in a study of blood T cell repertoires in COVID-19. Sequencing used immunoSEQ multiplex PCR; TCRdb keeps in-frame clones, though not all of them. This sample has roughly 200,000 clones; 75% to 85% occur once, and the top ten carry approximately 1.5%. The specimen was peripheral blood. These receptors came from a human donor in a cohort sampled during active COVID-19.

The rearrangement joins TRBV6-5 to TRBJ1-1; unclear D gene. The CDR3 has 13 amino acids. From germline, CDR1 is MNHEY and CDR2 SVGAGI. V lost 6 bases and J lost 1, with 9 bases in between. The CDR3 here is CASSQTRNTEAFF. CDR3 nucleotide sequence: TGTGCCAGCAGCCAGACAAGGAACACTGAAGCTTTCTTT.

V usage is TRBV6-5 and J usage is TRBJ2-7, with 11 positions matching TRBD1. Germline CDR1 and CDR2: MNHEY and SVGAGI. This CDR3 region has 15 residues. The V and J ends lost 1 base and 4 bases, in that order; junction bases with no gene match: 3. The CDR3 nucleotides are TGTGCCAGCAGTTACTGGGGGACAGGGGGGTACGAGCAGTACTTC. It translates to CASSYWGTGGYEQYF.

The chain links TRBV6-5 to TRBJ2-7, with 8 bases identical to TRBD1. The CDR3 has 15 amino acids. The V gene end was trimmed by 0 bases and the J gene end by 3 bases; junction bases not matched to a gene: 4. Germline V gene data show CDR1 as MNHEY and CDR2 as SVGAGI. DNA for the CDR3: TGTGCCAGCAGTTACTCCGGGACAGGCCGCTACGAGCAGTACTTC. Its protein is CASSYSGTGRYEQYF.

The rearrangement uses TRBV24-1 and TRBJ1-2, with a tentative D call TRBD1 (6 bases). The length of the CDR3 is 15 residues. The V gene's germline CDR1 is KGHDR and CDR2 SFDVKD. V was shortened by 4 bases and J by 7 bases, with 18 bases between the two germline ends. In DNA form, the CDR3 reads TGTGCCACCAGTGACAGCAGGGGCGGAGATATTGGCTACACCTTC. This encodes CATSDSRGGDIGYTF.

This clone was detected only once. V gene TRBV5-6 combines with J gene TRBJ2-3, with 11 bases lining up with TRBD2. The CDR3 contains 15 residues. Losses at the gene ends were 0 bases for V and 8 bases for J; bases not matched to a gene: 5. Germline V gene lookup returns CDR1 SGHDT and CDR2 YYEEEE. Here the CDR3 reads CASSLALAGGVTQYF. CDR3 sequence (DNA): TGTGCCAGCAGCTTGGCATTAGCGGGAGGGGTTACGCAGTATTTT. The complete variable domain, with remaining parts taken from reference TRBV5-6 and TRBJ2-3, reads DAGVTQSPTHLIKTRGQQVTLRCSPKSGHDTVSWYQQALGQGPQFIFQYYEEEERQRGNFPDRFSGHQFPNYSSELNVNALLLGDSALYLCASSLALAGGVTQYFGPGTRLTVL.

The J gene is TRBJ2-7, the V gene TRBV18; TRBD1 agrees at 9 bases. This CDR3 spans 15 amino acids. Germline CDR1 reads KGHSH; CDR2 reads LQKENI. J lost 5 bases, V lost 4 bases, and 9 bases had no gene match. DNA of the CDR3: TGTGCCAGCTCACGTGTACAGGGGGCGAAAAACGAGCAGTACTTC. The encoded protein is CASSRVQGAKNEQYF.

This sequence joins TRBV3-1 (or the pseudogene TRBV3-2) and TRBJ1-1, with TRBD1 identical over 7 bases. The CDR3 is 13 amino acids. CDR1 LGHDT and CDR2 YNNKEL come from the germline V gene (reference sequence). V lost 2 bases and J lost 5; bases outside the gene matches: 2. Here the CDR3 reads CASSQQGGTEAFF. The CDR3 coding sequence is TGTGCCAGCAGCCAACAGGGGGGAACTGAAGCTTTCTTT.

In the case of this clone: A read error may account for a junction end that differs from germline. The chain combines TRBV7-8 with TRBJ1-5; 7 bases agree with TRBD1. In germline, CDR1 is SGHVS, CDR2 FQNEAQ. The CDR3 extends over 14 amino acids. The CDR3 sequence: CASSLAGGGQPQHF. In DNA, the CDR3 is TGTGCCAGCAGCCTAGCAGGGGGTGGACAGCCCCAGCATTTT.

The J gene is TRBJ1-1, the V gene TRBV6-2 or TRBV6-3; 8 positions agree with TRBD1. Germline V gene sequence: CDR1 MNHEY, CDR2 SVGEGT. Unmatched junction bases numbered 5, after V lost 6 bases and J lost 2 bases. This CDR3 has 14 amino acids. The CDR3 bases are TGTGCCAGCAGCCCGGACAGGGTTAACACTGAAGCTTTCTTT. Encoded protein: CASSPDRVNTEAFF.

V is TRBV7-3 and J is TRBJ1-3; D gene ambiguous. The CDR3 totals 15 residues. V was clipped by 3 bases and J by 4 bases, with 13 bases between them. CDR1 SGHTA and CDR2 FQGTGA come from the germline V gene. The CDR3 loop reads CASSFSPGGGNTIYF. CDR3 nucleotides: TGTGCCAGCAGCTTTAGCCCGGGAGGCGGAAACACCATATATTTT.

The chain links TRBV25-1 to TRBJ2-1; maybe TRBD2 (6 bases). The CDR3 is 15 residues long. The germline V gene encodes CDR1 MGHDK and CDR2 SYGVNS. Trimming cost V 3 bases and J 6 bases, with 15 bases left between them. CDR3: CASSEWRLSGNEQFF. CDR3 in DNA: TGTGCCAGCAGTGAGTGGCGCCTTAGCGGCAATGAGCAGTTCTTC.

The sample holds one count of this clone. The chain joins TRBV6-4 to TRBJ1-1; possibly TRBD1 for D (5 bases). The V gene's germline CDR1 is MRHNA and CDR2 SNTAGT. V gave up 4 bases and J gave up 0 bases, with 9 bases separating them. This CDR3 contains 14 residues. This CDR3 reads CASSAGGVNTEAFF. DNA for the CDR3: TGTGCCAGCAGTGCCGGGGGGGTGAACACTGAAGCTTTCTTT.

This rearrangement joins TRBV12-3 or TRBV12-4 to TRBJ2-7; 7 nucleotides align to TRBD1. With V trimmed by 9 bases and J by 4 bases, 9 bases remained unmatched. The CDR3 length is 13 residues. The CDR3 nucleotides are TGTGCCAGTAGACGACAGGGTGGGTACGAGCAGTACTTC. Translated, it gives CASRRQGGYEQYF.

The chain couples TRBV7-9 to TRBJ2-7; D unclear. CDR3 length: 12 amino acids. V lost 1 base and J 4 bases, leaving 5 bases between the germline ends. The V gene's germline CDR1 is SEHNR and CDR2 FQNEAQ (reference sequence). The CDR3 reads CASSLGVYEQYF. CDR3 nucleotide sequence: TGTGCCAGCAGCTTAGGAGTTTACGAGCAGTACTTC.

The rearrangement joins TRBV2 to TRBJ2-7, with 16 bases matching TRBD2. Germline trimming cut 5 bases from V and 5 bases from J; bases unmatched to any gene: 9. The CDR3 is 17 residues long. The germline CDR1 and CDR2 sequences are SNHLY and FYNNEI. CDR3 residues: CASSFIGGLAGGDEQYF. The CDR3 DNA reads as TGTGCCAGCAGTTTCATCGGGGGACTAGCGGGAGGGGACGAGCAGTACTTC.

The sample holds one count of this clone. The chain employs TRBV3-1 (or the pseudogene TRBV3-2) and TRBJ1-1; 7 positions match TRBD1. Germline loops: CDR1 LGHDT, CDR2 YNNKEL (reference sequence). V gave up 1 base and J gave up 4 bases; unmatched junction bases: 9. The CDR3 loop spans 16 amino acids. The CDR3 here is CASSQVEEGARTEAFF. The CDR3 DNA follows: TGTGCCAGCAGCCAAGTGGAGGAGGGGGCGCGCACTGAAGCTTTCTTT.

This clone showed up just once. This chain links TRBV21-1 with TRBJ2-5; the table's D call of TRBD2 was not tested on the DNA. TRBV21-1 is a recognized pseudogene. The CDR3 runs 12 residues. CDR3 in DNA: TGTGCCAGCAGAGGGGAGGGGTCGACCCAGTACTTC. Protein sequence: CASRGEGSTQYF.

This clone has only one observation. This chain joins TRBV4-3 and TRBJ1-5; D unresolved. CDR1 is LGHNA and CDR2 is YSLEER in the germline V gene. The CDR3 is made up of 15 amino acids. The germline V and J ends were trimmed by 0 bases and 3 bases, with 9 bases remaining between them. This CDR3 reads CASSQDSGINQPQHF. CDR3 sequence (DNA): TGCGCCAGCAGCCAAGACAGCGGTATCAATCAGCCCCAGCATTTT.

The J gene is TRBJ2-6, the V gene TRBV24-1, with 9 bases lining up with TRBD1. The junction had 9 bases not matched to a gene; V was cut back by 4 bases and J by 0 bases. This CDR3 is built from 19 residues. CDR1 KGHDR and CDR2 SFDVKD come from the germline V gene. The CDR3 DNA sequence: TGTGCCACCAGTGAGCCTGGACAGGGGAGCACCTCTGGGGCCAACGTCCTGACTTTC. This sequence encodes CATSEPGQGSTSGANVLTF.

The chain couples TRBV29-1 to TRBJ2-7; 9 bases agree with TRBD1. J lost 4 bases, V lost 7 bases, and 8 bases had no gene match. The CDR3 totals 13 residues. Germline CDR1 is SQVTM and CDR2 is ANQGSEA. As DNA, the CDR3 is TGCAGCGCCCGGGACAGGGTGGGTTACGAGCAGTACTTC. As protein: CSARDRVGYEQYF.

This chain joins TRBV11-2 and TRBJ2-7; 9 positions match TRBD1. Germline V lookup: CDR1 SGHAT, CDR2 FQNNGV. After removal of 4 bases from V and 4 bases from J, the junction contained 11 bases not matched to a gene. The CDR3 totals 16 residues. The CDR3 is CASSSTGQGSSYEQYF. The DNA for the CDR3 is TGTGCCAGCAGCTCGACGGGACAGGGCTCCTCATACGAGCAGTACTTC. The complete variable domain, with remaining parts taken from reference TRBV11-2 and TRBJ2-7, reads EAGVAQSPRYKIIEKRQSVAFWCNPISGHATLYWYQQILGQGPKLLIQFQNNGVVDDSQLPKDRFSAERLKGVDSTLKIQPAKLEDSAVYLCASSSTGQGSSYEQYFGPGTRLTVT.

This clone was seen more than once but under ten times. V is TRBV19 and J is TRBJ1-6, with a weak D call TRBD1 (5 bases). Germline lookup yields CDR1 LNHDA and CDR2 SQIVND (reference sequence). The CDR3 loop spans 13 amino acids. Trimming took off 1 base at V and 11 bases at J, with 9 bases between the two ends. The CDR3 nucleotides read TGTGCCAGTAGTATAGGAGGAGGGGCACCCCTCCACTTT. Its translation: CASSIGGGAPLHF.

The rearrangement joins TRBV7-9 to TRBJ2-7, with D perhaps matching TRBD2 (6 bases). V dropped 0 bases and J dropped 0 bases, with 18 bases sitting between them. Germline lookup yields CDR1 SEHNR and CDR2 FQNEAQ (reference sequence). This CDR3 is built from 18 residues. CDR3 nucleotide sequence: TGTGCCAGCAGCTTAGCGGGGAGGAGGCCCCAAGGCTCCTACGAGCAGTACTTC. Translation: CASSLAGRRPQGSYEQYF.

V is TRBV25-1 and J is TRBJ1-1, with 8 bases aligning to TRBD1. V was clipped by 5 bases and J by 8 bases; unmatched bases: 13. The CDR3 covers 15 residues. CDR1 and CDR2 (germline): MGHDK, SYGVNS. This CDR3 reads CASSRTDRGWGEAFF. CDR3 in DNA: TGTGCCAGCAGTCGAACTGACAGGGGATGGGGGGAAGCTTTCTTT.

The rearrangement links TRBV28 to TRBJ1-2; D might be TRBD1 (5 bases). Germline V lookup: CDR1 MDHEN, CDR2 SYDVKM. The CDR3 is 15 amino acids. V was clipped by 2 bases and J by 3 bases, with 13 bases between them. CDR3 sequence reads: CASSLVAGYYYGYTF. The CDR3 nucleotides are TGTGCCAGCAGTTTAGTGGCAGGGTATTACTATGGCTACACCTTC.

J is TRBJ2-7 and V is TRBV15; D perhaps matches TRBD1 (6 bases). Germline V CDR1 and CDR2: LNHNV, YYDKDF (reference sequence). Trimming took off 0 bases at V and 3 bases at J, with 9 bases between the two ends. This CDR3 is 14 amino acids long. The CDR3 loop reads CATSRDQGLYEQYF. The CDR3 DNA reads TGTGCCACCAGCAGAGATCAGGGGCTCTACGAGCAGTACTTC.

This chain connects TRBV28 to TRBJ1-2, with TRBD1 identical over 7 bases. Trimming took 8 bases from V and 4 from J; bases not matched to a gene: 10. CDR3 size: 14 residues. CDR1 MDHEN and CDR2 SYDVKM come from the germline V gene. As DNA, the CDR3 is TGTGCCAGCGCACCCGGGACAGTGGTCTATGGCTACACCTTC. This codes for CASAPGTVVYGYTF.

The rearrangement uses TRBV6-2 or TRBV6-3 and TRBJ2-7; 12 bases agree with TRBD2. The CDR3 is 17 amino acids. V was clipped by 6 bases and J by 0 bases; unmatched bases: 9. Per the germline V gene, CDR1 is MNHEY and CDR2 is SVGEGT. The CDR3 protein is CASSDFGTSGFSYEQYF. In nucleotides, the CDR3 is TGTGCCAGCAGCGACTTCGGGACTAGCGGGTTCTCCTACGAGCAGTACTTC.

The table lists this clone with a few counts. The V and J genes are TRBV2 and TRBJ2-3, with D tentatively TRBD1 (5 bases). The germline CDR1 and CDR2 sequences are SNHLY and FYNNEI. V was shortened by 2 bases and J by 6 bases, with 21 bases between the two germline ends. The CDR3 runs to 17 residues. The CDR3 spells CASSESKGLAGEDTQYF. As DNA, the CDR3 is TGTGCCAGCAGTGAAAGTAAGGGGTTGGCAGGCGAGGATACGCAGTATTTT.

V is TRBV15 and J is TRBJ1-1; D may be TRBD1 (5 bases). This CDR3 is 15 amino acids long. V dropped 2 bases and J dropped 0 bases, with 10 bases sitting between them. The germline CDR1 and CDR2 sequences are LNHNV and YYDKDF (reference sequence). The CDR3 nucleotides are TGTGCCACCAGCAGATCGCAGGGCATGAACACTGAAGCTTTCTTT. Amino acid sequence: CATSRSQGMNTEAFF.

The chain has TRBV11-2 and TRBJ1-1; perhaps TRBD1 as D (5 bases). The germline CDR1 and CDR2 sequences are SGHAT and FQNNGV. V lost 1 base to trimming and J lost 5 bases, with 14 bases between them. The CDR3 is 15 residues long. The CDR3 loop is CASSLAGEGRTEAFF. The CDR3 DNA reads as TGTGCCAGCAGCTTAGCCGGGGAGGGACGGACTGAAGCTTTCTTT.